One sample yielded the 6 T cell receptor beta chains listed below, sequenced in a study of blood T cell repertoires in COVID-19. Assay: immunoSEQ multiplex PCR; the TCRdb copy retains only in-frame clones and omits some. Here the sample spans 50,000 to 60,000 clones, roughly 80% being singletons. The sequenced sample was peripheral blood. The receptors were gathered from a human donor in a cohort sampled during active or convalescent COVID-19.

The chain combines TRBV5-5 with TRBJ2-3; D is possibly TRBD2 (7 bases). Germline CDR1 is SGHKS and CDR2 is YYEKEE (reference sequence). The CDR3 runs to 16 residues. Trimming took off 4 bases at V and 0 bases at J, with 15 bases between the two ends. DNA of the CDR3: TGTGCCAGCAGCCGCGCGGGCGGGGGCAGCACAGATACGCAGTATTTT. This encodes CASSRAGGGSTDTQYF.

The CDR3 DNA is TGTGCCAGCAGCGTAGATGGGAGGGGACAGGGTAAGGGCTACACCTTC. Translated: CASSVDGRGQGKGYTF. The chain combines TRBV9 with TRBJ1-2, with 9 bases identical to TRBD1. This CDR3 comprises 16 residues. The V gene end was trimmed by 0 bases and the J gene end by 8 bases; junction bases not matched to a gene: 11. Looked up from germline, CDR1 is SGDLS and CDR2 is YYNGEE.

This clone appeared a few times. This chain uses TRBV25-1 with TRBJ1-4; no clear D gene. The germline V and J ends were trimmed by 1 base and 1 base, with 10 bases remaining between them. Germline V lookup: CDR1 MGHDK, CDR2 SYGVNS. The CDR3 length is 16 residues. The CDR3 DNA reads TGTGCCAGCAGTGAATCCCGCCGGGAAACTAATGAAAAACTGTTTTTT. It codes for CASSESRRETNEKLFF. Variable domain in full (rest from reference TRBV25-1 and TRBJ1-4): EADIYQTPRYLVIGTGKKITLECSQTMGHDKMYWYQQDPGMELHLIHYSYGVNSTEKGDLSSESTVSRIRTEHFPLTLESARPSHTSQYLCASSESRRETNEKLFFGSGTQLSVL.

The rearrangement uses TRBV5-1 and TRBJ2-7, with 10 positions matching TRBD1. Unmatched junction bases numbered 13, after V lost 5 bases and J lost 5 bases. The CDR3 sequence is 16 residues long. Germline V CDR1 and CDR2: SGHRS, YFSETQ. CDR3 nucleotide sequence: TGCGCCAGCAGGGAGGCTCCCGGGACAGGGGACCACGAGCAGTACTTC. Translated: CASREAPGTGDHEQYF.

The chain combines TRBV6-5 with TRBJ1-5; D gene unclear. This CDR3 comprises 14 residues. Per germline, CDR1 MNHEY and CDR2 SVGAGI. Deletions cut 2 bases from V and 1 base from J, with 6 bases between. In DNA form, the CDR3 reads TGTGCCAGCAGTTACATGAGGAGCAATCAGCCCCAGCATTTT. Translating it yields CASSYMRSNQPQHF.

The chain joins TRBV7-2 to TRBJ1-4, with a tentative D call TRBD1 (6 bases). Looked up from germline, CDR1 is SGHTA and CDR2 is FQGNSA. This CDR3 comprises 19 residues. Deletions cut 5 bases from V and 8 bases from J, with 30 bases between. The CDR3 region is CASSPQDSAFLANSEKLFF. The CDR3 region has the DNA TGTGCCAGCAGCCCCCAGGACAGCGCCTTTTTAGCTAACTCAGAAAAACTGTTTTTT.